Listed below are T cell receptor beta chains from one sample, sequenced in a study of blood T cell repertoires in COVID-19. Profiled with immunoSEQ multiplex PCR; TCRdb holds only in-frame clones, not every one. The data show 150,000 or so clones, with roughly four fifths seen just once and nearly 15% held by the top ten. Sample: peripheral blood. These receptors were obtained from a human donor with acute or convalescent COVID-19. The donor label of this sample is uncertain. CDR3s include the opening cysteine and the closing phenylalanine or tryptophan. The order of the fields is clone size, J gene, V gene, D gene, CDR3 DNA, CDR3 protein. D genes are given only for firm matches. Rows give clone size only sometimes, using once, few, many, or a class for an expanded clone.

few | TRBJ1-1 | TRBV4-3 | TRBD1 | TGCGCCAGCAGCCAAGAAGGGGACAGGGAGCCTGAAGCTTTCTTT | CASSQEGDREPEAFF
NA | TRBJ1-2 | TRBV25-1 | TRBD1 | TGTGCCAGCAGTGATGAAGGGACAGGGCGAGGCTACACCTTC | CASSDEGTGRGYTF
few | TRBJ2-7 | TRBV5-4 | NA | TGTGCCAGCAGCTTGGCCGCTCTAAACGAGCAGTACTTC | CASSLAALNEQYF
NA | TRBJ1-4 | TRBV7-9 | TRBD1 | TGTGCCAGCAGCTTGGGACAGGGTAACGAAAAACTGTTTTTT | CASSLGQGNEKLFF
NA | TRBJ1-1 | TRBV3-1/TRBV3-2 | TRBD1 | TGTGCCAGCAGCCCCGGACAGGGGAGCACTGAAGCTTTCTTT | CASSPGQGSTEAFF
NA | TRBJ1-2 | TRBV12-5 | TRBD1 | TGTGCTAGTGGGGAGGGACAGGGGGCGAGAGGCTACACCTTC | CASGEGQGARGYTF
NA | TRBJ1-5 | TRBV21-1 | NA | TGTGCCAGCAGCAAAGAGGGCAGGGGGCTAGGAAGCAATCAGCCCCAGCATTTT | CASSKEGRGLGSNQPQHF
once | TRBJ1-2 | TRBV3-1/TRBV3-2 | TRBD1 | TGTGCCAGCAGTCGAACAGGGGGAAATGGCTACACCTTC | CASSRTGGNGYTF
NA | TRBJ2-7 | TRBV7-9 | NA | TGTGCCAGCAGCTTAGGACAGTTGTCCTACGAGCAGTACTTC | CASSLGQLSYEQYF
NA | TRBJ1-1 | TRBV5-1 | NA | TGCGCCAGCAGCTTGTGGGTCGAGGCTGAAGCTTTCTTT | CASSLWVEAEAFF
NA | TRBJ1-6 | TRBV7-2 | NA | TGTGCCAGTTCCAGGGCACGTAGTAATTCACCCCTCCACTTT | CASSRARSNSPLHF
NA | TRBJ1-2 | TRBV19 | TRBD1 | TGTGCCAGTAGCTCCGGGACAGGGACGAACTATGGCTACACCTTC | CASSSGTGTNYGYTF
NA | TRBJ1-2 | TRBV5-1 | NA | TGCGCCAGCAGCTCTGACACCCTAGGCTACACCTTC | CASSSDTLGYTF
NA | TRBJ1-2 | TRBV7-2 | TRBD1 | TGTGCCAGCAGCTTAGACAGGGGGGGGTATGGCTACACCTTC | CASSLDRGGYGYTF
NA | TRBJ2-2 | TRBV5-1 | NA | TGCGCCAGCAGCTTACGAAATCAGGGATCCGCCGGGGAGCTGTTTTTT | CASSLRNQGSAGELFF
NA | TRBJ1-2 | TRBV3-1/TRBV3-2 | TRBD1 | TGTGCCAGCAGCCATTACATCCGGGACAGGGAACATGGCTACACCTTC | CASSHYIRDREHGYTF
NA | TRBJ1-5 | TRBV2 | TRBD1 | TGTGCCAGCAGTGGCGCGACAGGGGGCGGCCAGCCCCAGCATTTT | CASSGATGGGQPQHF
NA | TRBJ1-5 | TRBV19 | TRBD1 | TGTGCCAGTAGTATCCCCGGGACAGGGGGCGTTCAGCCCCAGCATTTT | CASSIPGTGGVQPQHF
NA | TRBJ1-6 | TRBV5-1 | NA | TGCGCCAGCAGCCATCGGACAGCTTGGAGCTCCTATAATTCACCCCTCCACTTT | CASSHRTAWSSYNSPLHF
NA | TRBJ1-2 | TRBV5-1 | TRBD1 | TGCGCCAGCAGCTTGGCTCTATACTCAGATCGGGACAGGGCCTACGGCTACACCTTC | CASSLALYSDRDRAYGYTF
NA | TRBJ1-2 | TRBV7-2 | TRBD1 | TGTGCCAGCAACACCGGACAGGCTTATGGCTACACCTTC | CASNTGQAYGYTF
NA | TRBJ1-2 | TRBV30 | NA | TGTGCCTGGACTATACTCATGGGCAGGTCCAGCTATGGCTACACCTTC | CAWTILMGRSSYGYTF
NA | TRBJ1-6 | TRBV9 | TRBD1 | TGTGCCAGCAGCGTGGACAGGGGTGGCTCACCCCTCCACTTT | CASSVDRGGSPLHF
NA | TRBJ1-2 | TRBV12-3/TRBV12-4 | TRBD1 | TGTGCCAGCAGTTGGGACAGTTCTGGCTACACCTTC | CASSWDSSGYTF
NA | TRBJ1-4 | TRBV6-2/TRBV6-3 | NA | TGTGCCAGCAGCCCCGTCGGTAATGAAAAACTGTTTTTT | CASSPVGNEKLFF
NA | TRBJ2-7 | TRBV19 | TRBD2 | TGTGCCAGCCGGGACTACTACGAGCAGTACTTC | CASRDYYEQYF
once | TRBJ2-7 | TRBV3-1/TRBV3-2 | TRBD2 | TGTGCCAGCAGCCCGCTAGCGGGGGCGGGCGAGCAGTACTTC | CASSPLAGAGEQYF
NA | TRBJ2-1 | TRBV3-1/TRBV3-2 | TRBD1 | TGTGCCAGCTGGAAAGACAGGGGGCGTTACAATGAGCAGTTCTTC | CASWKDRGRYNEQFF
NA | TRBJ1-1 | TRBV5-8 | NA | TGTGCCAGCAGCTTGGCAGGGTCCAACACTGAAGCTTTCTTT | CASSLAGSNTEAFF
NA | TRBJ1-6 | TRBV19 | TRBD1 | TGTGCCAGTAGTAGCGGGACAGCTTATAATTCACCCCTCCACTTT | CASSSGTAYNSPLHF
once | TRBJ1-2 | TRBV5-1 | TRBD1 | TGCGCCAGCAGCCGGGGGGACAGGTTATCTGGCTACACCTTC | CASSRGDRLSGYTF
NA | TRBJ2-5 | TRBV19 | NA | TGTGCCAGTAGTATACGAACTAGACAAGAGACCCAGTACTTC | CASSIRTRQETQYF
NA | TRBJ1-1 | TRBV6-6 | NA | TGTGCCAGCAGTCCCACAGCTAACACTGAAGCTTTCTTT | CASSPTANTEAFF
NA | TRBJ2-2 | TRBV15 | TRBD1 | TGTGCCACCAGCAGACCTGACAGGGGAGGTACCGGGGAGCTGTTTTTT | CATSRPDRGGTGELFF
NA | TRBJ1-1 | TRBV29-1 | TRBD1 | TGCAGCGTTGGTCGGGACAGGGCCACTGAAGCTTTCTTT | CSVGRDRATEAFF
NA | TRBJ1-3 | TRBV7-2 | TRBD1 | TGTGCCAGCAGGCCCCCGGGACAGGGGGCAAACACCATATATTTT | CASRPPGQGANTIYF
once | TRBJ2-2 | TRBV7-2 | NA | TGTGCCAGCAGCTTAGTGCACTTCAACACCGGGGAGCTGTTTTTT | CASSLVHFNTGELFF
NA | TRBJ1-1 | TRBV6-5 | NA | TGTGCCAGCAGTACCGGGGGTGAAGCTTTCTTT | CASSTGGEAFF
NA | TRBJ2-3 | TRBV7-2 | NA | TGTGCCAGCAGCTTAAAAGCTAGGGAGGCTGCGCAGTATTTT | CASSLKAREAAQYF
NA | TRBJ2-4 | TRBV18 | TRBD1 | TGTGCCAGCTCACCCAGGACAGGGGGGAAAAACATTCAGTACTTC | CASSPRTGGKNIQYF
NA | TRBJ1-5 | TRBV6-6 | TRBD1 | TGTGCCAGCAGAGGGACAGGGGTTAGCAATCAGCCCCAGCATTTT | CASRGTGVSNQPQHF
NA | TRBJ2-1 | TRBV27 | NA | TGTGCCAGCAAGTGGGGGCGCTCAGGGTTGGGCCCGAGCATTAGTGAGCAGTTCTTC | CASKWGRSGLGPSISEQFF
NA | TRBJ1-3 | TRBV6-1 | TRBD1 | TGTGCCAGCAGTGAAAGTAGAGGGCAGGGGGTCATAGGGTCTGGAAACACCATATATTTT | CASSESRGQGVIGSGNTIYF
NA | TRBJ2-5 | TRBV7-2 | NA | TGTGCCAGCAGCTTAGGGGGACTTGACCAAGAGACCCAGTACTTC | CASSLGGLDQETQYF
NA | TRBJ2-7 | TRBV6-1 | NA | TGTGCCAGCAGTGAATCAGGGAGGGAGCAGTACTTC | CASSESGREQYF